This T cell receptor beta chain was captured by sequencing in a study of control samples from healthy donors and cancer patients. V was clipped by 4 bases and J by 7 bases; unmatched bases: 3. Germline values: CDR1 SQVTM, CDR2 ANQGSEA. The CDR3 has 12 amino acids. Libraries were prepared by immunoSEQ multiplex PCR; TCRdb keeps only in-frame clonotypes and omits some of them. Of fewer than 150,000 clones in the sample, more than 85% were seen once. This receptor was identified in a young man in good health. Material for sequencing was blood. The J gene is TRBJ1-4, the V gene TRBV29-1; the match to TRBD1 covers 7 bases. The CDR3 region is CSVVWTGEKLFF. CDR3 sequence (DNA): TGCAGCGTTGTTTGGACAGGTGAAAAACTGTTTTTT. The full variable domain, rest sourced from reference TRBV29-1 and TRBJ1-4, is SAVISQKPSRDICQRGTSLTIQCQVDSQVTMMFWYRQQPGQSLTLIATANQGSEATYESGFVIDKFPISRPNLTFSTLTVSNMSPEDSSIYLCSVVWTGEKLFFGSGTQLSVL.